Listed below are T cell receptor beta chains from one sample, sequenced in a study of shared clonotypes between healthy human individuals. Repertoires were generated with immunoSEQ multiplex PCR, while TCRdb's copy carries only in-frame clones and drops some. The table lists roughly 2.4 million clones, approximately 94% of them singletons. Material for sequencing was naive CD4+ T cells sorted from blood. The origin of the receptors is a man between 18 and 29 years old in good health. Each CDR3 is given with its conserved first and last residue. The order of the fields is D gene, V gene, J gene, clone size, CDR3 length, CDR3 DNA, CDR3 protein. The D gene is left open where the match is weak. Expanded clones get a size class; other rows say once, few or many, or leave the size out.

-,TRBV5-6,TRBJ2-7,-,16,TGTGCCAGCAGGTTAGCCGGGACTTTCGGCTCCTACGAGCAGTACTTC,CASRLAGTFGSYEQYF
-,TRBV7-8,TRBJ1-1,-,12,TGTGCCAGCAGCTGGGGGGGCACTGAAGCTTTCTTT,CASSWGGTEAFF
TRBD1,TRBV6-5,TRBJ1-1,-,12,TGTGCCAGCAGTTCGACAGGGCAGGAAGCTTTCTTT,CASSSTGQEAFF
TRBD1,TRBV28,TRBJ2-7,-,14,TGTGCCAGCAGCTGGACAGGGGAGACCTACGAGCAGTACTTC,CASSWTGETYEQYF
-,TRBV30,TRBJ1-1,once,13,TGTGCCTGGATGTGGCAGCTTAACACTGAAGCTTTCTTT,CAWMWQLNTEAFF
TRBD1,TRBV27,TRBJ1-2,-,14,TGTGCCAGCAAGCACCGGGACAGGGTCTCTGGCTACACCTTC,CASKHRDRVSGYTF
TRBD2,TRBV4-1,TRBJ2-7,-,15,TGCGCCAGCAGACCTCTAGCGGGAGGGTCCTACGAGCAGTACTTC,CASRPLAGGSYEQYF
-,TRBV7-7,TRBJ2-5,-,13,TGTGCTAGCAGCTTAAGTCTATTGGAGACCCAGTACTTC,CASSLSLLETQYF
-,TRBV2,TRBJ1-3,-,11,TGTGCCGGCGACAGAGGAAACACCATATATTTT,CAGDRGNTIYF
-,TRBV29-1,TRBJ1-1,-,12,TGCAGCGTTGTAAGGGGAGGGGCTGAAGCTTTCTTT,CSVVRGGAEAFF
-,TRBV19,TRBJ2-7,-,13,TGTGCCACCCGGGTTTTAGGCTCCTACGAGCAGTACTTC,CATRVLGSYEQYF
-,TRBV27,TRBJ2-5,-,14,TGTGCCAGCAGTTACAGGCGCGGGAAAGAGACCCAGTACTTC,CASSYRRGKETQYF
TRBD1,TRBV6-5,TRBJ1-6,once,15,TGTGCCAGCAGTTCGGGACAGCCCTATAATTCACCCCTCCACTTT,CASSSGQPYNSPLHF
-,TRBV30,TRBJ1-1,-,12,TGTGCCTGGAGTCGGAGGGACACTGAAGCTTTCTTT,CAWSRRDTEAFF
TRBD2,TRBV7-6,TRBJ2-2,once,16,TGTGCCAGCAGCTTAGCGGGGATAGCGGGGACAGGGGAGCTGTTTTTT,CASSLAGIAGTGELFF
-,TRBV30,TRBJ1-1,-,14,TGTGCCTGGAGGGAGGGGCGGGGAGGAACTGAAGCTTTCTTT,CAWREGRGGTEAFF
-,TRBV4-1,TRBJ2-5,-,13,TGCGCCAGCAGCCAAGCCTTGGCGGAGACCCAGTACTTC,CASSQALAETQYF
-,TRBV19,TRBJ1-2,-,12,TGTGCCAGTAGTATGTCATCCTATGGCTACACCTTC,CASSMSSYGYTF
-,TRBV6-1,TRBJ2-7,-,12,TGTGCCAGCAATGAAAATGTTGACGAGCAGTACTTC,CASNENVDEQYF
TRBD1,TRBV7-9,TRBJ2-2,-,16,TGTGCCAGCAGCTTCGGTCCACAGGGGGTCACCGGGGAGCTGTTTTTT,CASSFGPQGVTGELFF
-,TRBV6-5,TRBJ2-5,-,11,TGTGCCAGCAGGCATTTAGAGACCCAGTACTTC,CASRHLETQYF
TRBD1,TRBV6-5,TRBJ1-3,-,15,TGTGCCAGCAGCCCCGACAGGGTCCCCGGAAACACCATATATTTT,CASSPDRVPGNTIYF
-,TRBV19,TRBJ2-5,-,13,TGTGCCAGTAGTTTACGGGGAAAAGAGACCCAGTACTTC,CASSLRGKETQYF
-,TRBV5-1,TRBJ1-2,-,14,TGCGCCAGCAGCCCATTGGACGGCCCCTATGGCTACACCTTC,CASSPLDGPYGYTF
-,TRBV10-3,TRBJ2-7,-,12,TGTGCCATCTCCGGGGGGCGCAACGAGCAGTACTTC,CAISGGRNEQYF
-,TRBV10-2,TRBJ2-3,-,13,TGCGCCAGCAGTCTCGGACCGAAGGATACGCAGTATTTT,CASSLGPKDTQYF
-,TRBV10-3,TRBJ2-7,-,12,TGTGCCATCAGTGACGCGCCTGACGAGCAGTACTTC,CAISDAPDEQYF
-,TRBV5-1,TRBJ2-7,once,14,TGCGCCAGCAGCTTGGGGCTAGCTGCGACCGAGCAGTACTTC,CASSLGLAATEQYF
TRBD1,TRBV6-5,TRBJ1-6,-,14,TGTGCCAGCAGTTCTGACAGGGGAGCTTCACCCCTCCACTTT,CASSSDRGASPLHF
TRBD1,TRBV30,TRBJ2-1,-,16,TGTGCCGGCTCCGGGATGGGACAGGGGTCCTACAATGAGCAGTTCTTC,CAGSGMGQGSYNEQFF
-,TRBV11-2,TRBJ1-3,-,16,TGTGCCAGCAGCTTGAGTAGCGCAGGGGCTGGAAACACCATATATTTT,CASSLSSAGAGNTIYF
-,TRBV5-1,TRBJ2-1,-,15,TGCGCCAGCTCTACTGAGGGGGGTACCTACAATGAGCAGTTCTTC,CASSTEGGTYNEQFF
TRBD1,TRBV5-6,TRBJ2-2,-,16,TGTGCCAGCAGCCCCGGGGGCAGGGGGCCCACCGGGGAGCTGTTTTTT,CASSPGGRGPTGELFF
TRBD2,TRBV19,TRBJ2-2,-,16,TGTGCCAGTAGTTTTGCTCTAGCGGCGAACACCGGGGAGCTGTTTTTT,CASSFALAANTGELFF
-,TRBV28,TRBJ1-1,-,12,TGTGCCAGCAGCTTCCGGGGTCGGGAGGCTTTCTTT,CASSFRGREAFF
-,TRBV5-8,TRBJ2-2,-,13,TGTGCCAGCTTCCGCGGCGGGTCCGGGGAGCTGTTTTTT,CASFRGGSGELFF